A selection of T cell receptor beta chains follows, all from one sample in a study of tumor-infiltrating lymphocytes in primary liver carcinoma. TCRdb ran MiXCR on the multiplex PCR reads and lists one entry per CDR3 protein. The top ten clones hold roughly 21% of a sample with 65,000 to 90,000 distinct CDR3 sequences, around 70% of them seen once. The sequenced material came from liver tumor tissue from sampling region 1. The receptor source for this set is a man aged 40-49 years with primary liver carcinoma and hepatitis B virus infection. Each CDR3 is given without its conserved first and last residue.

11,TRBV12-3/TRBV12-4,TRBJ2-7,AGTQREYYEQY
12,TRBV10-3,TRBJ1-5,VVGESSNNQPRH
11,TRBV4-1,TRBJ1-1,ASSLAVNAEAF
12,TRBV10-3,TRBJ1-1,AIRRTGLGAEAF
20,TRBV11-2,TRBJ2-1,TSSLSYRGPAKQVRSYNEQF
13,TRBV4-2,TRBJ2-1,ASSQGVAYYNEQF
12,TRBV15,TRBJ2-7,ATSSFGGTYEQY
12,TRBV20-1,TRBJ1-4,SAKTGPPREKLF
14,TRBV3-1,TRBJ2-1,ASSARLATSYNEQF
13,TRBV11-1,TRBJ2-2,VSSSRTMNTAELF
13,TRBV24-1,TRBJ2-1,VTSDDTSGRDEQF
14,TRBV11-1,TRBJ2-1,ASSRLPGGGYNEQI
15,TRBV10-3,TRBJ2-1,AISEGVAALSYSEQF
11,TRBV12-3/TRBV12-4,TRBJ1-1,ASSRRRTTEAF
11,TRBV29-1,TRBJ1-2,SGEQGAQGGYT
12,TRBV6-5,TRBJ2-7,ASRPEGPAYEQR
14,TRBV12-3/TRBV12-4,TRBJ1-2,ARSVFIGPEFYGYT
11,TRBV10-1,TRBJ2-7,ASGPSETYEQY
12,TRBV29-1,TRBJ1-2,SVSPGVLHYGYT
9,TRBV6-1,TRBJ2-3,VTSEGHTQY
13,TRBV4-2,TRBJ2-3,ASSQPRTGTDTQY
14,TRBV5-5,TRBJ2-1,ASSLGLAGTYNEQF
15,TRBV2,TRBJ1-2,ASSEAPIGQGARGYT
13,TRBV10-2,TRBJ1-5,ASSESLGEGQSQH
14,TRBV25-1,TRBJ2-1,AGSDLGGSSYNEQF
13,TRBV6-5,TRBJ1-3,ASSFGVTSGNTIY
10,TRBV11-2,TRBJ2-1,VSSLIGNEQF
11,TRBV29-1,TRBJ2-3,SAGQGKRDTRY
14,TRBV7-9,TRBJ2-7,ASSLGLAASTYEQY
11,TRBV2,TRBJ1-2,ASIQGENYGYT
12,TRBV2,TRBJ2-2,ASRLISNTGELF
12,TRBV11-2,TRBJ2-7,ASSLADGTYEQC
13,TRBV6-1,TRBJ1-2,ASSVLGEANYGYT
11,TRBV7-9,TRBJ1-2,ASSLGHGYAYT
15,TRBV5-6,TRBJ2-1,ASSSRDSRSSYNEQF
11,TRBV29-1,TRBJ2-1,SVAGAWLNEQF
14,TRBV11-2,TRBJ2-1,ASSLDWTACSNEQF
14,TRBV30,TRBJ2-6,TWSNSGLSGANVLT
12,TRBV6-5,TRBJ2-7,ASSPRGGEVWQY
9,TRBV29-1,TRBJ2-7,SVETPHEQY
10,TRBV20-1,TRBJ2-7,SASSATYKQY
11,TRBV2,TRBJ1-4,ASSDEGWDKGF
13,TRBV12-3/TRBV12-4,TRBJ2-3,ACSFGLAGTDTQY
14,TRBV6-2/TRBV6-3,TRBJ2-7,ASSYSSQALTYKQY
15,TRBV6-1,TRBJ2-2,ASSDRDNDPYTEELF
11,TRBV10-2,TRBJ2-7,ASSEGGSYEQY
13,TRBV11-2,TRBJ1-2,ASSSVPDANYGYT
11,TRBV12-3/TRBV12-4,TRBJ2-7,ASSATGIYEHY
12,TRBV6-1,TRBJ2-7,ASSPGTTTYEQY
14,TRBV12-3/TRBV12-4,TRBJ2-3,ASNRGLARSTDTLY
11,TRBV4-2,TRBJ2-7,ASGQDLGREQH
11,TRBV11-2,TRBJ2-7,ASPEEAPYEQY
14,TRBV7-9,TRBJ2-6,ASSFRLDSGANVLT